The 20 T cell receptor beta chains listed next were all sequenced from one sample in a study of blood T cell repertoires in COVID-19. Assay used: immunoSEQ multiplex PCR; TCRdb lists only in-frame clones, some missing. The data show about 210,000 clones, around 80% seen once. Sequencing was carried out using peripheral blood. These receptors were collected from a man in his 60s with acute or convalescent COVID-19.

V is TRBV7-9 and J is TRBJ2-7; D gene uncertain. The CDR3 extends over 14 amino acids. In germline, CDR1 is SEHNR, CDR2 FQNEAQ (reference sequence). The V end lost 7 bases, the J end lost 0 bases, and 13 bases lay between the germline ends. CDR3 DNA sequence: TGTGCCAGCAACCACGGCGGTAGCTCCTACGAGCAGTACTTC. Translating gives CASNHGGSSYEQYF.

The chain employs TRBV27 and TRBJ2-1; 10 bases agree with TRBD2. Germline V CDR1 and CDR2: MNHEY, SMNVEV (reference sequence). Germline trimming cut 6 bases from V and 3 bases from J; bases unmatched to any gene: 5. This CDR3 has 15 residues. CDR3 loop: CASRVSGRSYNEQFF. The CDR3 DNA reads as TGTGCCAGCAGAGTTAGCGGGAGGAGCTACAATGAGCAGTTCTTC.

About this clone: This CDR3 is also generated by other DNA sequences in the sample. This chain links TRBV2 with TRBJ1-5, with a tentative D call TRBD1 (6 bases). Between the trimmed V and J ends, which lost 3 bases and 4 bases, there was a span of 10 bases. The CDR3 consists of 14 residues. Per the germline V gene, CDR1 is SNHLY and CDR2 is FYNNEI. For the CDR3, the DNA is TGTGCCAGCAGTGAGCGGACAGAGAATCAGCCCCAGCATTTT. Protein: CASSERTENQPQHF.

Notes on this clone: Other DNA sequences of this sample code for an identical CDR3. The chain uses TRBV29-1 and TRBJ1-2, with D possibly TRBD1 on 6 matching bases. The CDR3 is made up of 12 amino acids. From germline, CDR1 is SQVTM and CDR2 ANQGSEA. Trimming cost V 4 bases and J 2 bases, with 8 bases left between them. The CDR3 DNA reads as TGCAGCGTTGGGGGGCAGAACTATGGCTACACCTTC. Its protein product is CSVGGQNYGYTF.

V is TRBV2 and J is TRBJ1-3, with D possibly matching TRBD1 (6 bases). Germline loops: CDR1 SNHLY, CDR2 FYNNEI. Trimming removed 7 bases at V and 0 bases at J, with 13 bases between. The CDR3 runs to 15 residues. CDR3 DNA: TGTGCCAGCAAACCGGGACATAACTCTGGAAACACCATATATTTT. Translated, it gives CASKPGHNSGNTIYF.

The chain joins TRBV30 to TRBJ1-6; D not certain. Trimming took off 3 bases at V and 6 bases at J, with 15 bases between the two ends. The CDR3 loop spans 15 amino acids. Germline loops: CDR1 GTSNPN, CDR2 SVGIG (reference sequence). DNA of the CDR3: TGTGCCTGGAGCGGTAGATGGGCAGCTAATTCACCCCTCCACTTT. It specifies CAWSGRWAANSPLHF.

This clone was detected once. The V and J genes are TRBV14 and TRBJ2-1, with D possibly TRBD1 on 5 matching bases. The CDR3 runs to 13 residues. The germline gives CDR1 SGHDN, CDR2 FVKESK. V was trimmed by 1 base and J by 7 bases, leaving 8 bases between them. CDR3 DNA sequence: TGTGCCAGCAGCCAAGGAAGGGGTAATGAGCAGTTCTTC. This gives the protein CASSQGRGNEQFF. Variable domain in full (rest from reference TRBV14 and TRBJ2-1): EAGVTQFPSHSVIEKGQTVTLRCDPISGHDNLYWYRRVMGKEIKFLLHFVKESKQDESGMPNNRFLAERTGGTYSTLKVQPAELEDSGVYFCASSQGRGNEQFFGPGTRLTVL.

This clone was observed a few times. The chain couples TRBV5-1 to TRBJ1-3; D is possibly TRBD1 (5 bases). Trimming stripped 2 bases from V and 0 bases from J, with 9 bases between. The CDR3 runs 15 residues. Germline CDR1 reads SGHRS; CDR2 reads YFSETQ. CDR3 nucleotide sequence: TGCGCCAGCAGCTTTGCGGGGGACTCTGGAAACACCATATATTTT. This codes for CASSFAGDSGNTIYF.

Comment on this clone: The junction departs from the called germline gene at one end, perhaps through a read error. The genes are TRBV6-5 and TRBJ2-3; 14 bases line up with TRBD2. There are 15 residues in the CDR3. Germline V gives CDR1 MNHEY, CDR2 SVGAGI. CDR3 nucleotides: TGTGCCAGCAGACCAGGACTAGCGGGGGGCCAGCCCTTTGTTTTT. Protein: CASRPGLAGGQPFVF.

The V and J genes are TRBV27 and TRBJ1-5, with unresolved D. The CDR3 sequence is 14 residues long. CDR1 and CDR2 (germline): MNHEY, SMNVEV (reference sequence). Trimming pared 3 bases from V and 7 bases from J, leaving 13 bases between. CDR3 sequence (DNA): TGTGCCAGCAGTTTCTATTGGACGGGGCAGCCCCAGCATTTT. Its translation is CASSFYWTGQPQHF.

This clone was counted between two and nine times. The chain is built from TRBV3-1 (or the pseudogene TRBV3-2) and TRBJ1-1; 7 bases line up with TRBD1. CDR1 is LGHDT and CDR2 is YNNKEL in the germline V gene (reference sequence). V trimming: 4 bases; J trimming: 1 base; junction bases outside the gene matches: 9. The CDR3 loop spans 16 amino acids. The CDR3 DNA reads as TGTGCCAGCAGCCCCATCCAGGGGGAGGCGAACACTGAAGCTTTCTTT. Encoded protein: CASSPIQGEANTEAFF.

The gene calls are TRBV4-2 and TRBJ1-4; 7 nucleotides match TRBD1. V was pared by 1 base and J by 5 bases, with 7 bases of the junction left unmatched. Germline V CDR1 and CDR2: LGHNA, YNFKEQ. The CDR3 spans 16 residues. CDR3 region: CASSQGRDSLNEKLFF. DNA for the CDR3: TGTGCCAGCAGCCAAGGCCGGGACAGCCTAAATGAAAAACTGTTTTTT.

The CDR3 DNA sequence: TGTGCCAGCAGCCGGGGGACAGGCGCATCCTACGAGCAGTACTTC. Amino acid sequence: CASSRGTGASYEQYF. V usage is TRBV3-1 (or the pseudogene TRBV3-2) and J usage is TRBJ2-7; 8 bases are a match to TRBD1. Germline CDR1 LGHDT, CDR2 YNNKEL (reference sequence). J was trimmed by 1 base and V by 4 bases; bases with no gene match: 6. This CDR3 has 15 residues.

This clone was picked up one time. The chain uses TRBV5-6 and TRBJ1-6, with D unclear. This CDR3 has 16 residues. Germline loops: CDR1 SGHDT, CDR2 YYEEEE. Trimming cost V 0 bases and J 4 bases, with 11 bases left between them. In DNA form, the CDR3 reads TGTGCCAGCAGCTTGGGGGCCGGAGGATATAATTCACCCCTCCACTTT. Its protein is CASSLGAGGYNSPLHF.

V and J are TRBV5-1 and TRBJ1-2; D unresolved. Trimming took 6 bases from V and 2 from J, leaving 26 bases between them. The CDR3 is 18 residues long. Per germline, CDR1 SGHRS and CDR2 YFSETQ. The CDR3 loop reads CASTPRPYKGVENYGYTF. The CDR3 DNA reads as TGCGCCAGCACCCCACGACCATATAAGGGAGTTGAGAACTATGGCTACACCTTC.

This clone has a single count. V gene TRBV3-1 (or the pseudogene TRBV3-2) combines with J gene TRBJ1-3, with TRBD1 as a possible D gene (6 bases). The germline V and J ends were trimmed by 3 bases and 0 bases, with 12 bases remaining between them. CDR3 size: 16 residues. In germline, CDR1 is LGHDT, CDR2 YNNKEL (reference sequence). Here the CDR3 reads CASSQYRVPSGNTIYF. The CDR3 DNA sequence: TGTGCCAGCAGCCAGTACAGGGTCCCCTCTGGAAACACCATATATTTT.

This clone appeared a single time. This specimen includes other DNA sequences encoding the same CDR3. The gene calls are TRBV18 and TRBJ2-5; D is ambiguous. The V gene's germline CDR1 is KGHSH and CDR2 LQKENI. The CDR3 totals 13 residues. Deletions cut 3 bases from V and 2 bases from J, with 7 bases between. CDR3 bases: TGTGCCAGCTCACCTGGCGGTCAAGAGACCCAGTACTTC. Encoded protein: CASSPGGQETQYF.

The rearrangement uses TRBV6-5 and TRBJ1-1, with 7 nucleotides matching TRBD1. CDR3 length: 15 amino acids. Germline lookup yields CDR1 MNHEY and CDR2 SVGAGI. The V and J ends lost 3 bases and 2 bases, in that order; junction bases with no gene match: 6. The CDR3 nucleotides read TGTGCCAGCAGTTATAACCGGGACAGCAACACTGAAGCTTTCTTT. It is translated as CASSYNRDSNTEAFF.

This chain joins TRBV7-8 and TRBJ2-7, with 8 bases matching TRBD1. The CDR3 is 16 amino acids. Germline V gene sequence: CDR1 SGHVS, CDR2 FQNEAQ. J gave up 4 bases and V 0 bases, and 8 bases lay outside the gene matches. The CDR3 reads CASSLAPDRDPYEQYF. DNA of the CDR3: TGTGCCAGCAGCTTAGCTCCGGACAGGGACCCTTACGAGCAGTACTTC.

The chain uses TRBV24-1 and TRBJ1-5, with D unclear. Trimming took 5 bases from V and 3 from J, leaving 7 bases between them. Germline-derived CDR1 and CDR2 are KGHDR and SFDVKD. The CDR3 is made up of 13 amino acids. The CDR3: CATSGRSNQPQHF. CDR3 coding DNA: TGTGCCACCAGTGGTCGGTCCAATCAGCCCCAGCATTTT.